The source of this T cell receptor beta chain is a study of a mutant IDH1 vaccine in newly diagnosed glioma. Study as a whole: Mean patient age was about 40 years; 62.5% were male and approximately 40% female. Therapy received beforehand was radiotherapy, temozolomide, or both, with most patients given both.

V gave up 6 bases and J gave up 0 bases; unmatched junction bases: 5. This CDR3 is built from 15 residues. Germline lookup yields CDR1 ENHRY and CDR2 SYGVKD. In regard to this clone: As yet, its antigen is unknown.

Clones were sequenced by immunoSEQ multiplex PCR, and TCRdb holds only the in-frame ones, with some missing. The table lists 40,000 to 60,000 clones, 78% of them singletons. The time point denotes: week 5, during vaccination. Vaccination comprised doses that each held 300 ug of mutant IDH1 20-mer peptide, plus topical imiquimod. The donors' diagnosis was new WHO grade 3 or 4 astrocytoma that was IDH1-mutant and ATRX-lost. The chain joins TRBV10-3 to TRBJ2-7, with 10 bases that match TRBD2. Material: PBMCs, obtained from a glioma patient whose treatment included an IDH1 peptide vaccine. The sequence came from a woman aged 40 to 49 with glioma. Here the CDR3 reads CAISPLAGLSYEQYF. CDR3 nucleotide sequence: TGTGCCATCAGCCCACTAGCGGGACTCTCCTACGAGCAGTACTTC.